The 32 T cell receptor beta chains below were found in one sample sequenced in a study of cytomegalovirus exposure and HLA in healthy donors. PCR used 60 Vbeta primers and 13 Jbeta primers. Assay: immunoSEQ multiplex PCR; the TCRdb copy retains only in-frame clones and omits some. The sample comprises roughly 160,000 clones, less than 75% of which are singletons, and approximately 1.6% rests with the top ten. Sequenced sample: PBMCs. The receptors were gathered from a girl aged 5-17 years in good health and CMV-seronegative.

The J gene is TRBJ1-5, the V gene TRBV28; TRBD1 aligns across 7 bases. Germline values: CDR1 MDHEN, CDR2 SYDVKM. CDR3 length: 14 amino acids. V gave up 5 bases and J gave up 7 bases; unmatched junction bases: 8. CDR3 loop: CASSLTGAGQPQHF. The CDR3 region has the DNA TGTGCCAGCAGTCTCACAGGGGCAGGGCAGCCCCAGCATTTT.

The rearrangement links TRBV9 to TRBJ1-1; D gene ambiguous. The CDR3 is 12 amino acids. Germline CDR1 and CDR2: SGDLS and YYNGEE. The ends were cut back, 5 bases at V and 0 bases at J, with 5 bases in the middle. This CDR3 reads CASRPVNTEAFF. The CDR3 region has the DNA TGTGCCAGCAGACCAGTGAACACTGAAGCTTTCTTT.

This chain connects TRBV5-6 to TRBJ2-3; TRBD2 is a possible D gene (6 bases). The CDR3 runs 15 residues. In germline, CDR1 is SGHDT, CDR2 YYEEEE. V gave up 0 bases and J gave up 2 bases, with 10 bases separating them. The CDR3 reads CASSLVAGFTDTQYF. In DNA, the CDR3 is TGTGCCAGCAGCTTGGTCGCGGGGTTCACAGATACGCAGTATTTT.

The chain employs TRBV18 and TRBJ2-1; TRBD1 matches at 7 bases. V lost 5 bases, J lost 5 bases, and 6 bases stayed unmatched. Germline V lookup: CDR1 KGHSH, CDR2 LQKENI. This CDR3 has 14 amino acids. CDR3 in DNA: TGTGCCAGCTCATCTGACACAGGGGACAATGAGCAGTTCTTC. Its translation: CASSSDTGDNEQFF.

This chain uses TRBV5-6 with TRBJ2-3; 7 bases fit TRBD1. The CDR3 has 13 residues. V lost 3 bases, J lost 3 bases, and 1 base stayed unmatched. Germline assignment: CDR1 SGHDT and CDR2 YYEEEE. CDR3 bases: TGTGCCAGCAGCTGGGACAGTACAGATACGCAGTATTTT. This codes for CASSWDSTDTQYF.

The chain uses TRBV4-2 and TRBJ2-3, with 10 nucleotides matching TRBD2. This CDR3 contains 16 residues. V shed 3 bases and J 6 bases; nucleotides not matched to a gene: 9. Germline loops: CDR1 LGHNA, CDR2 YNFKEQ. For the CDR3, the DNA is TGTGCCAGCAGCCACGCTCTAGCGGGGGCTGGTGATACGCAGTATTTT. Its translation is CASSHALAGAGDTQYF.

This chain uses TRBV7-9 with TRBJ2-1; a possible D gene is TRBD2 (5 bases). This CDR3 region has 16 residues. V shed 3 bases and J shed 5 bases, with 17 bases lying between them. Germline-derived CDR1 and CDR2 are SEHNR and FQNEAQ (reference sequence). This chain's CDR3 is CASSFAGGWANNEQFF. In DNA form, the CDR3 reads TGTGCCAGCAGCTTCGCCGGAGGCTGGGCCAACAATGAGCAGTTCTTC.

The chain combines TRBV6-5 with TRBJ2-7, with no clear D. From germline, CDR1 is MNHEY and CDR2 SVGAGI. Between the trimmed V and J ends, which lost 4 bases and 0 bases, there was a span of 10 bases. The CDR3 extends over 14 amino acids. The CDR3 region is CASSLGYSSYEQYF. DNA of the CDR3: TGTGCCAGCAGTTTGGGTTACAGCTCCTACGAGCAGTACTTC.

CDR3 loop: CASGLAGRVEGYTF. CDR3 bases: TGTGCCAGCGGACTAGCGGGGAGGGTGGAAGGCTACACCTTC. V is TRBV7-3 and J is TRBJ1-2; D unclear. This CDR3 spans 14 amino acids. Germline V gene sequence: CDR1 SGHTA, CDR2 FQGTGA. The ends were cut back, 8 bases at V and 8 bases at J, with 21 bases in the middle. The variable domain in full, with the rest retrieved from reference TRBV7-3 and TRBJ1-2, is GAGVSQTPSNKVTEKGKYVELRCDPISGHTALYWYRQSLGQGPEFLIYFQGTGAADDSGLPNDRFFAVRPEGSVSTLKIQRTERGDSAVYLCASGLAGRVEGYTFGSGTRLTVV.

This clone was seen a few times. The CDR3 DNA follows: TGTGCCATCGGGGACAGGGACCAGCCCCAGCATTTT. As protein: CAIGDRDQPQHF. The chain couples TRBV10-3 to TRBJ1-5; 9 nucleotides agree with TRBD1. This CDR3 has 12 residues. V shed 8 bases, J shed 7 bases, and the junction held 3 bases outside the gene matches. Germline V gives CDR1 ENHRY, CDR2 SYGVKD.

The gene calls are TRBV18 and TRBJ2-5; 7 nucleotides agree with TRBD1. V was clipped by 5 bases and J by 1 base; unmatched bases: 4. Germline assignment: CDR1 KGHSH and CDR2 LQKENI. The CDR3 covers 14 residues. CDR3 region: CASSSGTVQETQYF. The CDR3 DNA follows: TGTGCCAGCTCATCCGGGACAGTCCAAGAGACCCAGTACTTC.

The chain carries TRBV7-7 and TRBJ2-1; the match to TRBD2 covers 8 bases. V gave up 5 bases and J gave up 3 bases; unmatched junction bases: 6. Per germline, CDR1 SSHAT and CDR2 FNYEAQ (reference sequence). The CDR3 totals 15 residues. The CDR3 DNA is TGTGCCAGCAGCCTCGGACTAGCCAGCTACAATGAGCAGTTCTTC. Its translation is CASSLGLASYNEQFF. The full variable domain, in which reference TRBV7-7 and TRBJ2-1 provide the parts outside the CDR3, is GAGVSQSPRYKVTKRGQDVTLRCDPISSHATLYWYQQALGQGPEFLTYFNYEAQPDKSGLPSDRFSAERPEGSISTLTIQRTEQRDSAMYRCASSLGLASYNEQFFGPGTRLTVL.

CDR3 sequence reads: CASGELRGNNEQYF. The CDR3 DNA sequence: TGTGCCAGCGGGGAGTTGCGGGGGAACAACGAGCAGTACTTC. V gene TRBV27 combines with J gene TRBJ2-7; TRBD2 aligns across 7 bases. Germline values: CDR1 MNHEY, CDR2 SMNVEV (reference sequence). V was pared by 8 bases and J by 5 bases, with 12 bases of the junction left unmatched. The CDR3 totals 14 residues.

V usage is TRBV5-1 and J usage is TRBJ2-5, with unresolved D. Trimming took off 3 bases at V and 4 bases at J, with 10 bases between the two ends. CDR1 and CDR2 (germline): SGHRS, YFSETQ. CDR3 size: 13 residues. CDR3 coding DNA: TGCGCCAGCAGCTCCCGGTTCCGAGAGACCCAGTACTTC. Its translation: CASSSRFRETQYF.

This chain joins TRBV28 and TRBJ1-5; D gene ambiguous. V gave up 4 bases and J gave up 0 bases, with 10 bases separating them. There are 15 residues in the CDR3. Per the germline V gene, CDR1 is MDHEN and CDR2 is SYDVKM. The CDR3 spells CASSSEAYSNQPQHF. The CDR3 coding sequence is TGTGCCAGCAGTTCGGAGGCCTATAGCAATCAGCCCCAGCATTTT.

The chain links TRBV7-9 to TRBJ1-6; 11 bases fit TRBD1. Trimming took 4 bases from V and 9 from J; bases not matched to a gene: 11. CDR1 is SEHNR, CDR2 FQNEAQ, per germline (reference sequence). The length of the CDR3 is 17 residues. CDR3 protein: CASSSASGQGAGSPLHF. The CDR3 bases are TGTGCCAGCAGCTCGGCCTCCGGACAGGGGGCCGGTTCACCCCTCCACTTT.

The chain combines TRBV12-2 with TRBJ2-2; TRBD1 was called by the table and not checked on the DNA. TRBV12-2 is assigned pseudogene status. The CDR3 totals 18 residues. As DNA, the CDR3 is TGTGCAAGTCGCTTAGTCAGGGGATCGGTTAGGAACACCGGGGAGCTGTTTTTT. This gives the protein CASRLVRGSVRNTGELFF.

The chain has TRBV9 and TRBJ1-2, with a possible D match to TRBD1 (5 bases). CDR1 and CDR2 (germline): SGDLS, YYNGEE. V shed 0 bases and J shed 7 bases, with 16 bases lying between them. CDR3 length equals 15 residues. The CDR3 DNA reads TGTGCCAGCAGCGTAGAGGCAGGGATCTATTCTGGCTACACCTTC. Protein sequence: CASSVEAGIYSGYTF.

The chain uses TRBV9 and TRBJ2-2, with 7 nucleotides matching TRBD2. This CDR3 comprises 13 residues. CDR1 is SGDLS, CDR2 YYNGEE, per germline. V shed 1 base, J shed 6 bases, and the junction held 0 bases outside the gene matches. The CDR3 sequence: CASSVSGAGELFF. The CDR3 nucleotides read TGTGCCAGCAGCGTAAGCGGGGCCGGGGAGCTGTTTTTT.

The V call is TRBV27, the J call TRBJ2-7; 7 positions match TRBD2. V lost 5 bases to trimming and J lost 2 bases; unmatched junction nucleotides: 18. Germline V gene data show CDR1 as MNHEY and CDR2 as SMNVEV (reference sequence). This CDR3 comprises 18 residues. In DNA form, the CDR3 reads TGTGCCAGCAGTCGGGCCCGGGGAGGGGAAGTGACGCCCTACGAGCAGTACTTC. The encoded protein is CASSRARGGEVTPYEQYF.

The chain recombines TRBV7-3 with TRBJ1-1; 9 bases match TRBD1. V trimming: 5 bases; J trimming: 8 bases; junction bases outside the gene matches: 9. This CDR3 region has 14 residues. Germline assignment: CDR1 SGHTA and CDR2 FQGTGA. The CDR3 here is CASSLNSGQGEAFF. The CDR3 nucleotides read TGTGCCAGCAGCCTTAATTCTGGACAGGGGGAAGCTTTCTTT.

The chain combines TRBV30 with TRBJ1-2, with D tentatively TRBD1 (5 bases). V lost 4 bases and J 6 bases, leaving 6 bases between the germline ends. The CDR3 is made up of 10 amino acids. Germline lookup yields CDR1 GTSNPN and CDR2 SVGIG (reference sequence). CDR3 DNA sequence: TGTGCCTGGACAGGGAATGGCTACACCTTC. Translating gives CAWTGNGYTF.

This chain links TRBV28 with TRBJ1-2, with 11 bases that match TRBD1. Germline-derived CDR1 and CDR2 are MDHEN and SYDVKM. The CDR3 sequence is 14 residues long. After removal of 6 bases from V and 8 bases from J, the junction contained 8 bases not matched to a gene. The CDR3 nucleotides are TGTGCCAGCAGGCTCGGACAGGGGGCGAACGGCTACACCTTC. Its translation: CASRLGQGANGYTF.

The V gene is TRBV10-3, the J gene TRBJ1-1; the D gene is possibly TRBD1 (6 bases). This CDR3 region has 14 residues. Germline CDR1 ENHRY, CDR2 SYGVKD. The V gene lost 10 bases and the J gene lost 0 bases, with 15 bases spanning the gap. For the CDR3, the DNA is TGTGCCACCCTCCCACAGGGAATGAACACTGAAGCTTTCTTT. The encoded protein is CATLPQGMNTEAFF.

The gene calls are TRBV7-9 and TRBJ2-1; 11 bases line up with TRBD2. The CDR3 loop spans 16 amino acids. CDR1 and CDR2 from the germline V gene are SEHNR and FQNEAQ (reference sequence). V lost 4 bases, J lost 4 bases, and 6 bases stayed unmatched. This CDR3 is CASSSPSGGFYNEQFF. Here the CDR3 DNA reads TGTGCCAGCAGCTCCCCTAGCGGGGGGTTTTACAATGAGCAGTTCTTC.

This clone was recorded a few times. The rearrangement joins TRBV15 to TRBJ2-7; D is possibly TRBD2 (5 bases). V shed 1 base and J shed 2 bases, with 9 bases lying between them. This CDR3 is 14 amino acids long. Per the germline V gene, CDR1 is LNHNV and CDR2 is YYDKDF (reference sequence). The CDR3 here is CATSRGTSTYEQYF. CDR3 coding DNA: TGTGCCACCAGCAGAGGGACTTCCACCTACGAGCAGTACTTC.

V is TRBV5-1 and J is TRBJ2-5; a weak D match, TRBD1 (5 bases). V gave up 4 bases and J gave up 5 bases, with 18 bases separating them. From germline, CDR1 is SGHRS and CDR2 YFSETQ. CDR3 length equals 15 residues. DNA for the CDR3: TGCGCCAGCAGCCCACGGGTGGGGCTATCGGAGACCCAGTACTTC. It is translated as CASSPRVGLSETQYF.

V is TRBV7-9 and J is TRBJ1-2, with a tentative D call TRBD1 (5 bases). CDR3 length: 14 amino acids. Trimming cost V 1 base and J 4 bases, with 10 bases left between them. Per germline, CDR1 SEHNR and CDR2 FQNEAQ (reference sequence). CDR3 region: CASSLGTQPYGYTF. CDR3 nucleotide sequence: TGTGCCAGCAGCTTAGGGACACAACCCTATGGCTACACCTTC.

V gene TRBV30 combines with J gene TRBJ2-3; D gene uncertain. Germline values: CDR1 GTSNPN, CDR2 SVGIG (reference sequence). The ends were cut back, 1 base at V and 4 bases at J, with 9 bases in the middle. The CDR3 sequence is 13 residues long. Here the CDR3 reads CAWSAGISDTQYF. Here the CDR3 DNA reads TGTGCCTGGAGTGCAGGAATATCAGATACGCAGTATTTT.

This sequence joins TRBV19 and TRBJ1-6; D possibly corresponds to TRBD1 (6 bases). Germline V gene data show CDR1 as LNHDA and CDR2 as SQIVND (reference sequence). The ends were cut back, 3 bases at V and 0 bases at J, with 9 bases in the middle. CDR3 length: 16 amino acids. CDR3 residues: CASSMVGGSYNSPLHF. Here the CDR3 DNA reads TGTGCCAGTAGTATGGTAGGGGGCTCCTATAATTCACCCCTCCACTTT.

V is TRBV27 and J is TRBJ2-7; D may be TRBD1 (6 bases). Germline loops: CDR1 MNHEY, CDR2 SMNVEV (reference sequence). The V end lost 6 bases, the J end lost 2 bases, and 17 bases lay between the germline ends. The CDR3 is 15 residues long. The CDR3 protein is CASSPEGGPTYEQYF. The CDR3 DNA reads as TGTGCCAGCAGCCCGGAAGGGGGACCAACCTACGAGCAGTACTTC.

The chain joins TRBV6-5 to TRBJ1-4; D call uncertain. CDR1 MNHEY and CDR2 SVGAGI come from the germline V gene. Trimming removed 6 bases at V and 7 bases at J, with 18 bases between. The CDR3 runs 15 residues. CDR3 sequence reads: CASREGLGFREKLFF. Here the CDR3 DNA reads TGTGCCAGCAGGGAGGGTTTGGGTTTTCGTGAAAAACTGTTTTTT.